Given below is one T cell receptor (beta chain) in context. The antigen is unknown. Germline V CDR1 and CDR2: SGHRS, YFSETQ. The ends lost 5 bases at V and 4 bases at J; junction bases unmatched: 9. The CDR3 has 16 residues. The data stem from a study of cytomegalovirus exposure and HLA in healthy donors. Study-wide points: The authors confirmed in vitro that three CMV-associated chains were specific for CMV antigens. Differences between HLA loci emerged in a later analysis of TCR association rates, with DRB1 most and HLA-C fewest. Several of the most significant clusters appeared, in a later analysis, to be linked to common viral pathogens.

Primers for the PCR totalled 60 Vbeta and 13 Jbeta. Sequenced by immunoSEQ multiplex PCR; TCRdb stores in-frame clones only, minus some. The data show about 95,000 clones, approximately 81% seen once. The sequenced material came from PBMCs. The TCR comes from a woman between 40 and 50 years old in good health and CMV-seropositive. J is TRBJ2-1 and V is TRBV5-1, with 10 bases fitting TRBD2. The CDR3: CASSRVPSGSYNEQFF. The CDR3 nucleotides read TGCGCCAGCAGTCGGGTGCCTAGCGGGAGTTACAATGAGCAGTTCTTC.